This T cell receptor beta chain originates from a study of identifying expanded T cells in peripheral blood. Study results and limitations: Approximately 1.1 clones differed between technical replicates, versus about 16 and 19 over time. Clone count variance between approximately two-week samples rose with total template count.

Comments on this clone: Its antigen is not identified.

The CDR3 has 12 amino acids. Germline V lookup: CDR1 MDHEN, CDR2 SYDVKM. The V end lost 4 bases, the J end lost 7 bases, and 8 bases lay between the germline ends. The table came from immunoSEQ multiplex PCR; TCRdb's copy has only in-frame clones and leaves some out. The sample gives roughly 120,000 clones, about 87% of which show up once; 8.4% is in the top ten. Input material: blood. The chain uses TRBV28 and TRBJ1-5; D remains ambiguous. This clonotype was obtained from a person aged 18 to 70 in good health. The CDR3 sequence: CASSSGWQPQHF. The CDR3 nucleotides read TGTGCCAGCAGTTCGGGGTGGCAGCCCCAGCATTTT.